The 26 T cell receptor beta chains given below trace back to one sample, sequenced in a study of blood T cell repertoires in COVID-19 (TCRdb year 2020). Library generation was performed with the immunoSEQ multiplex PCR assay. TCRdb's version of the immuneACCESS table is confined to in-frame rearrangements and falls short of the full clone set. An unresolved V gene accounts for under half of the shortfall where checked; the remainder is of unknown origin. The sample contains roughly 38,000 clones, 75% to 80% of them found a single time. The top ten hold approximately 9% of the sample. The sample comprised peripheral blood. Receptors were obtained from a man aged 65 to 79 with active or convalescent COVID-19.

The chain uses TRBV11-3 and TRBJ2-5; the D is unclear. V was trimmed by 2 bases and J by 2 bases, leaving 6 bases between them. Germline CDR1 is SGHNT and CDR2 is YENEEA. There are 13 residues in the CDR3. The CDR3: CASSLQLQETQYF. The CDR3 DNA is TGTGCCAGCAGCTTACAACTACAAGAGACCCAGTACTTC.

The V call is TRBV20-1, the J call TRBJ2-3, with TRBD2 identical over 8 bases. Germline loops: CDR1 DFQATT, CDR2 SNEGSKA (reference sequence). This CDR3 region has 16 residues. J gave up 6 bases and V 3 bases, and 14 bases lay outside the gene matches. CDR3 residues: CSASELMASGFDTQYF. For the CDR3, the DNA is TGCAGTGCTAGTGAGCTTATGGCTAGCGGGTTCGATACGCAGTATTTT.

V gene TRBV5-1 combines with J gene TRBJ1-1; 9 bases map to TRBD1. With 6 bases clipped from V and 2 bases from J, the junction kept 5 bases outside the gene matches. Germline CDR1 and CDR2: SGHRS and YFSETQ. This CDR3 has 14 residues. DNA for the CDR3: TGCGCCAGCATCGAACAGGGGGCTAACACTGAAGCTTTCTTT. It codes for CASIEQGANTEAFF.

This chain connects TRBV6-5 to TRBJ2-7, with 7 bases matching TRBD2. This CDR3 spans 14 amino acids. The V gene's germline CDR1 is MNHEY and CDR2 SVGAGI. V gave up 0 bases and J gave up 3 bases; unmatched junction bases: 2. CDR3: CASSYSSGNYEQYF. DNA for the CDR3: TGTGCCAGCAGTTACTCCAGCGGGAACTACGAGCAGTACTTC.

V gene TRBV11-2 combines with J gene TRBJ1-3; D is unclear. The V end was cut by 4 bases, the J end by 4 bases, with 8 bases between. In germline, CDR1 is SGHAT, CDR2 FQNNGV. The CDR3 is 13 amino acids. The CDR3 bases are TGTGCCAGCAGCTCAGAACAAGGAAACACCATATATTTT. Translating it yields CASSSEQGNTIYF.

This clone appeared once. The chain has TRBV5-4 and TRBJ2-2; 8 nucleotides agree with TRBD1. V trimming: 4 bases; J trimming: 8 bases; junction bases outside the gene matches: 10. This CDR3 has 15 residues. The V gene's germline CDR1 is SGHNT and CDR2 YYREEE (reference sequence). CDR3 sequence: CASSRPGGADGELFF. The CDR3 bases are TGTGCCAGCAGCCGCCCAGGGGGCGCCGATGGGGAGCTGTTTTTT.

This chain links TRBV29-1 with TRBJ1-1; 8 nucleotides align to TRBD1. Germline V CDR1 and CDR2: SQVTM, ANQGSEA. This CDR3 has 13 residues. The V gene end was trimmed by 4 bases and the J gene end by 7 bases; junction bases not matched to a gene: 8. The CDR3 nucleotides read TGCAGCGTTGTTGGGGGACAGGTGAATGAAGCTTTCTTT. It specifies CSVVGGQVNEAFF.

This chain joins TRBV19 and TRBJ1-1; tentative D call: TRBD1 (6 bases). The V end was cut by 6 bases, the J end by 3 bases, with 11 bases between. The CDR3 totals 13 residues. Germline V gives CDR1 LNHDA, CDR2 SQIVND (reference sequence). In DNA form, the CDR3 reads TGTGCCAGTAGAGAGACAGGAGACACTGAAGCTTTCTTT. Protein: CASRETGDTEAFF.

A word on this clone: Additional DNA sequences in this sample encode the identical CDR3. The rearrangement links TRBV6-5 to TRBJ2-7, with 10 nucleotides matching TRBD1. Trimming at V came to 7 bases and at J to 2 bases, leaving 5 bases not matched to a gene. The CDR3 sequence is 14 residues long. In germline, CDR1 is MNHEY, CDR2 SVGAGI. The CDR3 region has the DNA TGTGCCAGCATTCGGGACAGGGGCCCCTACGAGCAGTACTTC. It encodes CASIRDRGPYEQYF.

The V call is TRBV5-1, the J call TRBJ2-3; D remains ambiguous. Germline V lookup: CDR1 SGHRS, CDR2 YFSETQ. Deletions cut 1 base from V and 2 bases from J, with 8 bases between. This CDR3 has 14 amino acids. In nucleotides, the CDR3 is TGCGCCAGCAGCTTGTATATAGCCACAGATACGCAGTATTTT. Protein sequence: CASSLYIATDTQYF. Looking up the rest from reference TRBV5-1 and TRBJ2-3 gives the full variable domain: KAGVTQTPRYLIKTRGQQVTLSCSPISGHRSVSWYQQTPGQGLQFLFEYFSETQRNKGNFPGRFSGRQFSNSRSEMNVSTLELGDSALYLCASSLYIATDTQYFGPGTRLTVL.

The V call is TRBV28, the J call TRBJ2-7, with TRBD2 as a possible D gene (6 bases). Germline CDR1 is MDHEN and CDR2 is SYDVKM. Trimming removed 3 bases from V and 13 bases from J, with 19 bases in between. The CDR3 covers 13 residues. For the CDR3, the DNA is TGTGCCAGCAGTTTCAGGAGCAGGGACTCGCTTTACTTC. Protein: CASSFRSRDSLYF.

This chain joins TRBV9 and TRBJ1-1; D is perhaps TRBD1 (6 bases). V shed 4 bases and J shed 10 bases, with 20 bases lying between them. The CDR3 contains 14 residues. Looked up from germline, CDR1 is SGDLS and CDR2 is YYNGEE. This CDR3 is CASSPRTAVVGAFF. The CDR3 nucleotides are TGTGCCAGCAGCCCCAGGACAGCGGTAGTGGGAGCTTTCTTT.

The chain combines TRBV28 with TRBJ2-7, with unresolved D. Trimming cost V 3 bases and J 5 bases, with 11 bases left between them. Germline V CDR1 and CDR2: MDHEN, SYDVKM. This CDR3 spans 13 amino acids. In DNA, the CDR3 is TGTGCCAGCAGTTTCAGGCCAAGGAACGAGCAGTACTTC. Protein sequence: CASSFRPRNEQYF.

The chain uses TRBV2 and TRBJ2-5, with 8 bases aligning to TRBD2. Germline assignment: CDR1 SNHLY and CDR2 FYNNEI. The CDR3 contains 13 residues. V lost 8 bases to trimming and J lost 3 bases; unmatched junction nucleotides: 5. CDR3 region: CASREGREETQYF. The DNA of the CDR3 is TGTGCCAGCCGGGAGGGGAGGGAAGAGACCCAGTACTTC.

This clone was counted only a few times. The V and J genes are TRBV19 and TRBJ1-1; 9 bases align to TRBD1. There are 15 residues in the CDR3. CDR1 LNHDA and CDR2 SQIVND come from the germline V gene (reference sequence). Trimming took 5 bases from V and 1 from J; bases not matched to a gene: 5. The CDR3 DNA sequence: TGTGCCAGTAGTCCAGTGACAGGGGGGAACACTGAAGCTTTCTTT. This gives the protein CASSPVTGGNTEAFF.

This clone came up a few times. The V and J genes are TRBV11-2 and TRBJ2-7; 7 positions agree with TRBD1. CDR1 SGHAT and CDR2 FQNNGV come from the germline V gene. CDR3 length: 15 residues. With V trimmed by 4 bases and J by 0 bases, 6 bases remained unmatched. The CDR3 sequence is CASSSYRGSSYEQYF. The CDR3 nucleotides are TGTGCCAGCAGCTCCTACAGGGGAAGCTCCTACGAGCAGTACTTC.

This chain joins TRBV28 and TRBJ1-5; 10 bases fit TRBD1. With 7 bases clipped from V and 1 base from J, the junction kept 13 bases outside the gene matches. Germline CDR1 and CDR2: MDHEN and SYDVKM. The CDR3 loop spans 18 amino acids. The CDR3, as DNA: TGTGCCAGCACCGGTTTGGGACAGGGGATGGGAAGCAATCAGCCCCAGCATTTT. Encoded protein: CASTGLGQGMGSNQPQHF.

The chain couples TRBV9 to TRBJ1-5; the D gene is possibly TRBD1 (5 bases). Per the germline V gene, CDR1 is SGDLS and CDR2 is YYNGEE. V was pared by 7 bases and J by 3 bases, with 23 bases between. The CDR3 length is 17 residues. In DNA form, the CDR3 reads TGTGCCAGCGCGGGACGCCATATTTTCGAAAACAATCAGCCCCAGCATTTT. Its protein is CASAGRHIFENNQPQHF.

The rearrangement uses TRBV30 and TRBJ1-5, with TRBD1 identical over 8 bases. Germline CDR1 and CDR2: GTSNPN and SVGIG (reference sequence). The CDR3 runs 13 residues. V trimming: 5 bases; J trimming: 2 bases; junction bases outside the gene matches: 2. CDR3 coding DNA: TGTGCCTGGGACAGGGGAGGCAATCAGCCCCAGCATTTT. It encodes CAWDRGGNQPQHF.

By sample fraction, this clone is medium-sized. This rearrangement joins TRBV6-1 to TRBJ1-6; D unclear. The V end lost 2 bases, the J end lost 0 bases, and 14 bases lay between the germline ends. The CDR3 is 18 residues long. The V gene's germline CDR1 is MNHNS and CDR2 SASEGT. The CDR3: CASSELTGRSSYNSPLHF. The CDR3 DNA reads as TGTGCCAGCAGTGAATTGACGGGTAGAAGCTCCTATAATTCACCCCTCCACTTT.

This clone appeared once. V and J are TRBV29-1 and TRBJ2-3; D is uncertain. Between the trimmed V and J ends, which lost 6 bases and 0 bases, there was a span of 10 bases. The V gene's germline CDR1 is SQVTM and CDR2 ANQGSEA. CDR3 size: 13 residues. The CDR3 coding sequence is TGCAGCGTCATGAGCCGGAGCACAGATACGCAGTATTTT. Residues: CSVMSRSTDTQYF.

The chain joins TRBV2 to TRBJ1-5; no firm D call. Trimming took off 2 bases at V and 6 bases at J, with 11 bases between the two ends. CDR1 SNHLY and CDR2 FYNNEI come from the germline V gene. This CDR3 spans 14 amino acids. CDR3 DNA sequence: TGTGCCAGCAGTGAAAGGGTTGGAGGTCAGCCCCAGCATTTT. It is translated as CASSERVGGQPQHF.

V usage is TRBV28 and J usage is TRBJ2-7; D ambiguous. The CDR3 contains 12 residues. Germline V gene sequence: CDR1 MDHEN, CDR2 SYDVKM. V was clipped by 6 bases and J by 4 bases, with 10 bases between them. The CDR3 reads CASRAEAYEQYF. CDR3 sequence (DNA): TGTGCCAGCAGAGCAGAGGCTTACGAGCAGTACTTC.

This chain joins TRBV25-1 and TRBJ2-3; a weak D match, TRBD2 (6 bases). Germline-derived CDR1 and CDR2 are MGHDK and SYGVNS. Trimming removed 8 bases at V and 0 bases at J, with 12 bases between. CDR3 length equals 14 residues. The CDR3 protein is CASRPGLSTDTQYF. DNA for the CDR3: TGTGCCAGCCGACCGGGACTGAGCACAGATACGCAGTATTTT.

The count of this clone is one. The V gene is TRBV19, the J gene TRBJ1-1; D uncertain. The CDR3 contains 19 residues. CDR1 and CDR2 from the germline V gene are LNHDA and SQIVND (reference sequence). The ends were cut back, 2 bases at V and 0 bases at J, with 22 bases in the middle. CDR3 coding DNA: TGTGCCAGTAGTATATATAGGGAGAATTGGAGGCCGATGAACACTGAAGCTTTCTTT. Protein product: CASSIYRENWRPMNTEAFF. Complete variable domain (other parts from reference TRBV19 and TRBJ1-1): DGGITQSPKYLFRKEGQNVTLSCEQNLNHDAMYWYRQDPGQGLRLIYYSQIVNDFQKGDIAEGYSVSREKKESFPLTVTSAQKNPTAFYLCASSIYRENWRPMNTEAFFGQGTRLTVV.

The chain carries TRBV6-5 and TRBJ1-4; no clear D. The germline V gene has CDR1 MNHEY and CDR2 SVGAGI. This CDR3 is built from 14 residues. Deletions cut 9 bases from V and 4 bases from J, with 15 bases between. CDR3 nucleotides: TGTGCCAGTAACGGAGGGCTGTATAATGAAAAACTGTTTTTT. The encoded protein is CASNGGLYNEKLFF.